The present T cell receptor (beta chain) was sequenced within a study of shared clonotypes between healthy human individuals. Study overall: In total, the donors were a couple of women and three men aged 18 to 49.

V lost 1 base and J lost 10, with 9 bases in between. Germline V gene data show CDR1 as SGHVS and CDR2 as FQNEAQ. The CDR3 has 12 amino acids. Concerning this clone itself: The target antigen is unknown.

For each subset, genomic DNA was distributed in equal portions over several immunoSEQ plates. Clones were read by immunoSEQ multiplex PCR, and TCRdb kept only the in-frame ones, dropping some. The sample consists of a few hundred thousand clones, about 96% of them appearing once. Whole-study results and caveats: Relative to their counterparts shared across all four donors, non-shared clonotypes exhibited diminished generation probabilities. Clonotype sharing among donors, it was expected, would be affected by sequencing depth.

The rearrangement uses TRBV7-8 and TRBJ2-3; no reliable D call. Sequencing was performed on memory CD8+ T cells sorted from blood. Subset indicated: CD45RO+ cells pooled with CCR7-negative TemRA cells. This TCR was sampled from a man in his thirties or forties in good health. The CDR3 DNA is TGTGCCAGCAGCTTAGGCCCGCTGGCGCAGTATTTT. Translating gives CASSLGPLAQYF.